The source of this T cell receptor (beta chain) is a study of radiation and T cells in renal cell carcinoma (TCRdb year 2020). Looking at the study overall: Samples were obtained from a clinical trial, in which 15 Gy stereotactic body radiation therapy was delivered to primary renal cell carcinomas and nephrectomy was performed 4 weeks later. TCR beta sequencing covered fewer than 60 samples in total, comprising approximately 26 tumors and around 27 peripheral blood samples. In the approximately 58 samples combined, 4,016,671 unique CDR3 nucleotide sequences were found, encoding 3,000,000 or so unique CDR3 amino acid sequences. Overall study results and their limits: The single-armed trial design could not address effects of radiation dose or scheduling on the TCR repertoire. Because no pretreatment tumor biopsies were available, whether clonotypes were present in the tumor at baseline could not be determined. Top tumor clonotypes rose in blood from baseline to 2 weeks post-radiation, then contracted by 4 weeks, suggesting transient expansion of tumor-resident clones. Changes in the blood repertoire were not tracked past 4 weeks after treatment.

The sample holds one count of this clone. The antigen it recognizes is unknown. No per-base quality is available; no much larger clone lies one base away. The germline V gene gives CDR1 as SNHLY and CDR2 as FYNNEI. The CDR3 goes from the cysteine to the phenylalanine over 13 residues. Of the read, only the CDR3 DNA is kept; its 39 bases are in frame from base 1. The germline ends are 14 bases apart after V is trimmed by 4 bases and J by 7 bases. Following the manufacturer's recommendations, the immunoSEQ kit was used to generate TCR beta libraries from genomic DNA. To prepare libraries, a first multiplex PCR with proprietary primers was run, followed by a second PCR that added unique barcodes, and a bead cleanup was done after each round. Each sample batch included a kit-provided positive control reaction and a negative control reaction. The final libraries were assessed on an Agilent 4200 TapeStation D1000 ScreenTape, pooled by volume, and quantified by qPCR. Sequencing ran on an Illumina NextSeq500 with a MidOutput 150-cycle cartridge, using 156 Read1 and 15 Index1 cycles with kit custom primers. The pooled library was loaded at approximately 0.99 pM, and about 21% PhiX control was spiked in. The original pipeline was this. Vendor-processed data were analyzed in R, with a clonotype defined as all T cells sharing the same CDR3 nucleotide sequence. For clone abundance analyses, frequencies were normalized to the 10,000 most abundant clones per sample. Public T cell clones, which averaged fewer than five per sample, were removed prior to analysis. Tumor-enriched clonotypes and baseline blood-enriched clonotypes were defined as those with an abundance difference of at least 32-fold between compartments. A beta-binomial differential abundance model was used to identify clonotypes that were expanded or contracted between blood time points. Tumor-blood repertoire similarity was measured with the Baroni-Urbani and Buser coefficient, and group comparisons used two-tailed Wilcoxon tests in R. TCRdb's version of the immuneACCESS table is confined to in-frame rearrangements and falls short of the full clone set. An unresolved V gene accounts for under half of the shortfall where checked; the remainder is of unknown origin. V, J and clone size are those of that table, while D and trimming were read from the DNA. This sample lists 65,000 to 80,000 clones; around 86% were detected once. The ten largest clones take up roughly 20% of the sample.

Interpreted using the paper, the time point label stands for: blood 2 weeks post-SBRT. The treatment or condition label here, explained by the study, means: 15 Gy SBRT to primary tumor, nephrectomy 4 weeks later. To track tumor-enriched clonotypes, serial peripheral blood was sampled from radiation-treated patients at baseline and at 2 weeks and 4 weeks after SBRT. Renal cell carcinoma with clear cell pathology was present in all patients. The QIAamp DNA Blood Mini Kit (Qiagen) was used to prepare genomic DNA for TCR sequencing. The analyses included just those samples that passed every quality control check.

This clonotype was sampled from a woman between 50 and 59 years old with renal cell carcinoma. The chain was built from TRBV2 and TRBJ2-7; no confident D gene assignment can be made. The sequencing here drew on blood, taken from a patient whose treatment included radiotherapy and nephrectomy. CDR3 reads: CASSVNSYEEQYF. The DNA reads TGTGCCAGCAGTGTGAACAGCTATGAGGAGCAGTACTTC.